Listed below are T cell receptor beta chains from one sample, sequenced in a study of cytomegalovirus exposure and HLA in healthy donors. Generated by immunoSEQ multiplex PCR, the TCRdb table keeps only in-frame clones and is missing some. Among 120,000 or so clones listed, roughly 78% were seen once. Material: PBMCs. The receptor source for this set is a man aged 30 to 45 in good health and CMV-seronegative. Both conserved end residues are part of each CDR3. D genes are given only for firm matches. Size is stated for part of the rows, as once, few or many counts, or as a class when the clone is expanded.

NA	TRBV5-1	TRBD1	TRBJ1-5	TGCGCCAGCAGCACCGAGGGACAGCTTAGCAATCAGCCCCAGCATTTT	CASSTEGQLSNQPQHF
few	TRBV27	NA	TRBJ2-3	TGTGCCAGCAGTTTGACGATAGCGGCCCGGTTCGATACGCAGTATTTT	CASSLTIAARFDTQYF
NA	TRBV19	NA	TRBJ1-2	TGTGCCAGTAGTATCAGGACAGAAAACTATGGCTACACCTTC	CASSIRTENYGYTF
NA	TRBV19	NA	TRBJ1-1	TGTGCCAGTAGTATAGGGCACAGTAACACTGAAGCTTTCTTT	CASSIGHSNTEAFF
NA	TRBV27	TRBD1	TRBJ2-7	TGTGCCAGCAGGAGACAGGGTTCCTACGAGCAGTACTTC	CASRRQGSYEQYF
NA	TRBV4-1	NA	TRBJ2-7	TGCGCCAGCAGACAGGACAGCCTTTTTGACGAGCAGTACTTC	CASRQDSLFDEQYF
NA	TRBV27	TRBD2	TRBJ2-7	TGTGCCAGCAGTGCAATAGTCGGACTAGCGGGCTACAACGAGCAGTACTTC	CASSAIVGLAGYNEQYF
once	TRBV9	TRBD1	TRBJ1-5	TGTGCCAGCAGCGCCTACAGGGGAGGTCAGCCCCAGCATTTT	CASSAYRGGQPQHF
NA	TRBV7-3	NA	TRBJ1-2	TGTGCCAGCAGCCCTCCCGGGAGCCTCGCCTATGGCTACACCTTC	CASSPPGSLAYGYTF
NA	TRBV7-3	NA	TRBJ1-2	TGTGCCAGCAGCCCTCGGGGGGCCACTCCGCCACTCTATGGCTACACCTTC	CASSPRGATPPLYGYTF
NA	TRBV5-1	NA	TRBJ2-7	TGCGCCAGCAGCTCATTCGGGACTGGGGAATACGAGCAGTACTTC	CASSSFGTGEYEQYF
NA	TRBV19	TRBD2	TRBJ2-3	TGTGCCAGTAGTGGGCGGCGGGGGTCGGATACAGATACGCAGTATTTT	CASSGRRGSDTDTQYF
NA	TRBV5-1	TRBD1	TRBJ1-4	TGCGCCAGCAGCTTGGGACAGGGGGCAACTAATGAAAAACTGTTTTTT	CASSLGQGATNEKLFF
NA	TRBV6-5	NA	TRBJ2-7	TGTGCCAGCAGTCCGGGGTACTCCTACGAGCAGTACTTC	CASSPGYSYEQYF
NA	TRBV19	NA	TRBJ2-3	TGTGCCAGTAGTTACCCTATGGATACGCAGTATTTT	CASSYPMDTQYF
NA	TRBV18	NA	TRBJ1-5	TGTGCCAGCTCACTGGAGAATCAGCCCCAGCATTTT	CASSLENQPQHF
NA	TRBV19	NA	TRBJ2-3	TGTGCCAGTAGACGCAGGCCTTTCCTTAGCACAGATACGCAGTATTTT	CASRRRPFLSTDTQYF
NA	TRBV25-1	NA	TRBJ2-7	TGTGCCAGCAGTGAATCGGTGAGCGCTCGGGACGAGCAGTACTTC	CASSESVSARDEQYF
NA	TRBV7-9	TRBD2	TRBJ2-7	TGTGCCAGCAGCTTAGTACGGGGGGTCGGGGGCGAGCAGTACTTC	CASSLVRGVGGEQYF
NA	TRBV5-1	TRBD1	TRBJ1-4	TGCGCCAGCAGCTTGGAGGCTAATCAACAGGGGGCATATGAAAAACTGTTTTTT	CASSLEANQQGAYEKLFF
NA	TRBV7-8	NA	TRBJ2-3	TGTGCCAGCAGCTTAGCGGGCTCTCCAGGGCGAGATACGCAGTATTTT	CASSLAGSPGRDTQYF
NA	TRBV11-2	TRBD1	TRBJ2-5	TGTGCCAGCAGCAAGGGACAGCAAGAGACCCAGTACTTC	CASSKGQQETQYF
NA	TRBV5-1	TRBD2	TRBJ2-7	TGCGCCAGCAGCCCGGGACTAGCGGGAGTCGAGCAGTACTTC	CASSPGLAGVEQYF
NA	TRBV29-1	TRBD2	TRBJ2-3	TGCAGCGTTTTTTTGACTAGCGGGAGGGTCACAGATACGCAGTATTTT	CSVFLTSGRVTDTQYF
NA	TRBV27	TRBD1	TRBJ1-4	TGTGCCAGCAGTGTCAACACCCCACAGGGGCAACTGTTTTTT	CASSVNTPQGQLFF
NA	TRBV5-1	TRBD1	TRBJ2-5	TGCGCCAGCGGGCCCGGGACAGGGGATGAGACCCAGTACTTC	CASGPGTGDETQYF
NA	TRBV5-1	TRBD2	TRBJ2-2	TGCGCCAGCAGCATGCGAGGAGAAGGACTAGCCGGGGAACTGTTTTTT	CASSMRGEGLAGELFF
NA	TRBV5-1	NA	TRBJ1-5	TGCGCCAGCAGCTTGGGGGCAGACAATCAGCCCCAGCATTTT	CASSLGADNQPQHF
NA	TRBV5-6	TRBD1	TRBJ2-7	TGTGCCAGCAGCCCTGGGGGACAGGGGGCACACGAGCAGTACTTC	CASSPGGQGAHEQYF
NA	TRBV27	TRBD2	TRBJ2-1	TGTGCCAGCAGTCCCTATAGCGGGAGCTCCTACAATGAGCAGTTCTTC	CASSPYSGSSYNEQFF
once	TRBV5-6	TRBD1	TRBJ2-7	TGTGCCAGCAGCTTCCTGGGACAGGGGGGCTACGAGCAGTACTTC	CASSFLGQGGYEQYF
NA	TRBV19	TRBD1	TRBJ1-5	TGTGCCAGTAGTCCCTTGACAGGGAGGAAAGGTAATAGCAATCAGCCCCAGCATTTT	CASSPLTGRKGNSNQPQHF
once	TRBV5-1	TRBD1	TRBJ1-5	TGCGCCAGCAGCCCCCGGGGGACAGGGACGTCGCCCCAGCATTTT	CASSPRGTGTSPQHF
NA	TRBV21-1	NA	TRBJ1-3	TGTGCCAGCAGCAGGTCCGGGACAGGGAAAGGAAACACCATATATTTT	CASSRSGTGKGNTIYF
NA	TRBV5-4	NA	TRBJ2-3	TGTGCCAGCAGCTTGGCCGCGACAGATACGCAGTATTTT	CASSLAATDTQYF
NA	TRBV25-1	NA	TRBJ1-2	TGTGCCAGCAGTGAACTTCAGGCCGGCTATGGCTACACCTTC	CASSELQAGYGYTF
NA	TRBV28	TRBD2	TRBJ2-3	TGTGCCAGCAGGCGAGGGACTAGCGGGAGGGGAGATACGCAGTATTTT	CASRRGTSGRGDTQYF
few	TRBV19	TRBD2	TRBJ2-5	TGTGCCAGTAGTTGGGGGAGGGGAGAGACCCAGTACTTC	CASSWGRGETQYF
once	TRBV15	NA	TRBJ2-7	TGTGCCACCAGCAGAGATCCGGGACAAAACCCCTACGAGCAGTACTTC	CATSRDPGQNPYEQYF
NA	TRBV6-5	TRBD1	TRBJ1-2	TGTGCCAGCAGCAACTCAGGGGGCACTGGCTACACCTTC	CASSNSGGTGYTF
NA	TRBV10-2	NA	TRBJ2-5	TGCGCCAGCAGAGACCGGGACACGGGACGGGAGACCCAGTACTTC	CASRDRDTGRETQYF
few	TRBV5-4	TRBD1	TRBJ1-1	TGTGCCAGCAGCTTGCAGGGGGTAGATGAAGCTTTCTTT	CASSLQGVDEAFF
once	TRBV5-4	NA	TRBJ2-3	TGTGCCAGCAGGTATGGGGGGTCACCCACAGATACGCAGTATTTT	CASRYGGSPTDTQYF
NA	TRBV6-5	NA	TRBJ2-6	TGTGCCAGCGAAGGAGCCGGTTCTGGGGCCAACGTCCTGACTTTC	CASEGAGSGANVLTF
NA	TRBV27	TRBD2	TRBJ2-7	TGTGCCAGCAGGATGCGGGGGACCTACGAGCAGTACTTC	CASRMRGTYEQYF
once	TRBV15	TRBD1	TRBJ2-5	TGTGCCACCACCCCGGGACAGGGGCGCTCGGGGGTATACTTC	CATTPGQGRSGVYF
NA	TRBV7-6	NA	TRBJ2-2	TGTGTCAGCAGCCCATCAGGGTCCGGGGAGCTGTTTTTT	CVSSPSGSGELFF
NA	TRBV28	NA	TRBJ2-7	TGTGCCAGCAGCCTACTAGTCGCTGGGACCTACGAGCAGTACTTC	CASSLLVAGTYEQYF
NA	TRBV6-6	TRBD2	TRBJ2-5	TGTGCCAGCGTCGACGGGGCGGGGGGGGAGACCCAGTACTTC	CASVDGAGGETQYF
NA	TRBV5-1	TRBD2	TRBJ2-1	TGCGCCAGCGCATCACGGGGGGGTCGCAATGAGCAGTTCTTC	CASASRGGRNEQFF
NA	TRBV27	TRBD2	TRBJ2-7	TGTGCCAGCAGTTTATCCGGACTAGCGGGAGCTTACGAGCAGTACTTC	CASSLSGLAGAYEQYF
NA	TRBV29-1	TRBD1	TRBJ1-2	TGCAGCGTAGAGGACAGGGCGGAATTCTATGGCTACACCTTC	CSVEDRAEFYGYTF
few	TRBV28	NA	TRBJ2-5	TGTGCCAGCACCCCTTCCCAGAACCAAGAGACCCAGTACTTC	CASTPSQNQETQYF
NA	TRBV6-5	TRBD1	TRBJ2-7	TGTGCCAGCAGTTATTCCGGGACAGGGGTTTTGTACGAGCAGTACTTC	CASSYSGTGVLYEQYF
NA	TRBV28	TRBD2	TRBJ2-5	TGTGCCAGCGAATCCCAGCGGGGCCAAGAGACCCAGTACTTC	CASESQRGQETQYF
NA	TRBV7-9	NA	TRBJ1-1	TGTGCCAGCAGCTTAGGCGAGGGCACTGAAGCTTTCTTT	CASSLGEGTEAFF
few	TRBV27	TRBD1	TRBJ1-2	TGTGCCAGCACCCCGCGACCGGGGACAGGGTATGGCTACACCTTC	CASTPRPGTGYGYTF
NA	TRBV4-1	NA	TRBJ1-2	TGCGCCAGCAGCCAAGATTTTGGCGGGGGCGGCTATGGCTACCCCTTC	CASSQDFGGGGYGYPF
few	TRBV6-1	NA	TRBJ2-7	TGTGCCAGCAGTGAAGCTAGTCCACGGAGCTCCTACGAGCAGTACTTC	CASSEASPRSSYEQYF
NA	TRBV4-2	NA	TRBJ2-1	TGTGCCAGTACCCCTTTGGGAGCGGATAGATACAATGAGCAGTTCTTC	CASTPLGADRYNEQFF